This TCR beta chain was captured in a study of T cell responses to AZD1222 COVID-19 vaccine. Some clones are missing from TCRdb's copy, which holds only in-frame ones; the method was immunoSEQ multiplex PCR. This sample has about 190,000 clones, with approximately 91% found just once. This clone appeared a single time. This CDR3 is 18 amino acids long. J gave up 2 bases and V 3 bases, and 12 bases lay outside the gene matches. CDR1 SGHRS and CDR2 YFSETQ come from the germline V gene. Sequenced here: peripheral blood, sampled on day 0 of AZD1222 vaccination. This rearrangement joins TRBV5-1 to TRBJ2-2; 8 bases are a match to TRBD1. This receptor was taken from an adult in good health. The CDR3 coding sequence is TGCGCCAGCAGCTCGACCCAAGGACAGGGTGGTAACACCGGGGAGCTGTTTTTT. It yields the protein CASSSTQGQGGNTGELFF.